Listed below are T cell receptor beta chains from one sample, sequenced in a study of T cell responses to AZD1222 COVID-19 vaccine. TCRdb keeps only in-frame clones here, not all; method: immunoSEQ multiplex PCR. The top ten clones hold about 9.4% of a sample with about 80,000 clones, approximately 83% of them seen once. The sample consisted of peripheral blood, taken 28 days after the second AZD1222 dose. The origin of the receptors is an adult who received the AZD1222 COVID-19 vaccine. CDR3s include the opening cysteine and the closing phenylalanine or tryptophan. A D gene is named only where the DNA matches it firmly. Part of the rows lack a size; the others show once, few, many or a class for expanded clones.

>NA|TRBJ1-1|NA|TRBV18
TGTGCCAGCTTCAGGGGTGGCACTGAAGCTTTCTTT
CASFRGGTEAFF
>NA|TRBJ1-1|NA|TRBV10-1
TGCGCCAGCAGTGGGACAGTGAACACTGAAGCTTTCTTT
CASSGTVNTEAFF
>NA|TRBJ2-5|NA|TRBV29-1
TGCAGCGTTGAACAAGCCAGAGAGACCCAGTACTTC
CSVEQARETQYF
>NA|TRBJ1-1|NA|TRBV27
TGTGCCACCCGGGCGGGGGCAAGAGCTGAAGCTTTCTTT
CATRAGARAEAFF
>NA|TRBJ1-6|NA|TRBV19
TGTGCCAGTAGTATCTCACAGGGAAGGGATTCACCCCTCCACTTT
CASSISQGRDSPLHF
>NA|TRBJ1-3|NA|TRBV27
TGTGCCAGCAGCCCTCTGGGTATGGGAAACACCATATATTTT
CASSPLGMGNTIYF
>NA|TRBJ2-1|TRBD2|TRBV3-1/TRBV3-2
TGTGCCAGCAGCCAAGATAGCGGGGGTTCCTACAATGAGCAGTTCTTC
CASSQDSGGSYNEQFF
>once|TRBJ2-5|NA|TRBV5-4
TGTGCCAGCAGCTTGTACGGGGCAGAGACCCAGTACTTC
CASSLYGAETQYF
>NA|TRBJ2-7|NA|TRBV3-1/TRBV3-2
TGTGCCAGCAGCTCACTCTACGAGCAGTACTTC
CASSSLYEQYF
>NA|TRBJ1-6|TRBD1|TRBV3-1/TRBV3-2
TGTGCCAGCAGCCGAGTCGGACAGGGAAATTATTCACCCCTCCACTTT
CASSRVGQGNYSPLHF
>NA|TRBJ2-7|TRBD1|TRBV27
TGTGCCAGCAGTCCTTATTGGACAGGGGAAGTCTACGAGCAGTACTTC
CASSPYWTGEVYEQYF
>NA|TRBJ2-1|NA|TRBV28
TGTGCCAGCGCAGTCTCCACGGGGTACAATGAGCAGTTCTTC
CASAVSTGYNEQFF
>NA|TRBJ1-6|NA|TRBV7-9
TGTGCCAGCAGCTTAGGACACTTATATAATTCACCCCTCCACTTT
CASSLGHLYNSPLHF
>few|TRBJ2-5|NA|TRBV3-1/TRBV3-2
TGTGCCAGCAGCCAAGATCCCCGAGGTGGAGAGACCCAGTACTTC
CASSQDPRGGETQYF
>NA|TRBJ2-1|TRBD1|TRBV7-9
TGTGCCAGCAGCGGAGGGGACAGGGGCACCTACAATGAGCAGTTCTTC
CASSGGDRGTYNEQFF
>NA|TRBJ2-1|TRBD2|TRBV28
TGTGCCAGCCGACCCTCGGGACTAGCGCGCAATGAGCAGTTCTTC
CASRPSGLARNEQFF
>NA|TRBJ1-2|NA|TRBV2
TGTGCCAGCAGTGAAGCGGGCAGGAACTATGGCTACACCTTC
CASSEAGRNYGYTF
>NA|TRBJ1-1|NA|TRBV7-3
TGTGCCAGCAGCTTAACCCCGACGGGTGAAGCTTTCTTT
CASSLTPTGEAFF
>NA|TRBJ2-7|NA|TRBV6-1
TGTGCCAGCAGTGAAATCGGTTTCAACGAGCAGTACTTC
CASSEIGFNEQYF
>NA|TRBJ2-5|TRBD2|TRBV3-1/TRBV3-2
TGTGCCAGCAGCCAGGACGGGACTAACCAAGAGACCCAGTACTTC
CASSQDGTNQETQYF
>once|TRBJ1-5|NA|TRBV28
TGTGCCAGCGTCTCGGCAGGCGTTTTCGGCAATCAGCCCCAGCATTTT
CASVSAGVFGNQPQHF
>NA|TRBJ1-3|NA|TRBV7-2
TGTGCCAGCAGCTTAGCGCGGACAACCATATATTTT
CASSLARTTIYF
>NA|TRBJ2-7|NA|TRBV7-9
TGTGCCAGCAGCTTAGTAACACCAGTTTCGGAGCAGTACTTC
CASSLVTPVSEQYF
>NA|TRBJ2-1|TRBD2|TRBV10-1
TGCGCCAGCAGTGACCGGACTAGCGGCCTTAGTGAGCAGTTCTTC
CASSDRTSGLSEQFF
>few|TRBJ2-2|NA|TRBV5-6
TGTGCCAGCAGTTCATACGGCCGGGTCAGGGAGCTGTTTTTT
CASSSYGRVRELFF
>NA|TRBJ2-1|NA|TRBV27
TGTGCCAGCAGTTACGGCGGGGGCTTTCGTGAGCAGTTCTTC
CASSYGGGFREQFF
>NA|TRBJ1-1|NA|TRBV7-9
TGTGCCAGCAGCTTAAAGGGGGGCCACACTGAAGCTTTCTTT
CASSLKGGHTEAFF
>once|TRBJ2-1|TRBD2|TRBV3-1/TRBV3-2
TGTGCCAGCAGCCCTAGCGGGGGGGCCCGCAATGAGCAGTTCTTC
CASSPSGGARNEQFF
>few|TRBJ2-7|TRBD1|TRBV7-2
TGTGCCAGCAGCTCCGCCGACAGGGCATGGGACGAGCAGTACTTC
CASSSADRAWDEQYF
>NA|TRBJ1-2|TRBD1|TRBV18
TGTGCCAGCTCACCGCCGAACAGGGGGCTAACTAACTATGGCTACACCTTC
CASSPPNRGLTNYGYTF
>NA|TRBJ2-7|NA|TRBV29-1
TGCAGCGTTGATGGGGCGTACGAGCAGTACTTC
CSVDGAYEQYF
>NA|TRBJ2-1|TRBD2|TRBV7-3
TGTGCCAGCATACCCGTAGCGGGGGCGTACAATGAGCAGTTCTTC
CASIPVAGAYNEQFF
>NA|TRBJ1-1|NA|TRBV19
TGTGCCAGTAGTATCAGGGTGGGCACTGAAGCTTTCTTT
CASSIRVGTEAFF
>NA|TRBJ2-5|NA|TRBV11-2
TGTGCCAGCAGCTTAGGCGGCTCGGGGTCCCAGTACTTC
CASSLGGSGSQYF